This entry describes one TCR beta chain. Antigen unknown. The sample belongs to a study of cytomegalovirus exposure and HLA in healthy donors. About the study: Genotyping showed around four fifths of fewer than 500 donors falling in the Caucasian-associated ancestry cluster. Study-level results: A later analysis linked a missense variant in DCLRE1C to the trimming of TCR beta V and J genes. Per a prior analysis, the majority of TCR beta V segments were productive roughly 87% or roughly 30% of the time. The study flagged some 170 TCR beta chains as cytomegalovirus-associated.

The CDR3 sequence is 19 residues long. Germline loops: CDR1 MNHNS, CDR2 SASEGT. V trimming: 3 bases; J trimming: 0 bases; junction bases outside the gene matches: 12. Researchers ran the PCR with 60 Vbeta and 13 Jbeta primers. Only in-frame clones appear in the TCRdb table, and some are missing; sequencing was by immunoSEQ multiplex PCR. The table lists about 200,000 clones, around 83% of them singletons. This clonotype was sampled from a woman in her forties in good health and CMV-seronegative. Sample: PBMCs. The chain carries TRBV6-1 and TRBJ1-4, with 8 bases matching TRBD1. CDR3 nucleotide sequence: TGTGCCAGCAGTGACCGCACAGGGGGGGAGCTTGCAACTAATGAAAAACTGTTTTTT. Translation gives CASSDRTGGELATNEKLFF.